This TCR beta chain was recorded in a study of shared clonotypes between healthy human individuals. As originally analysed: Junction-only immunoSEQ data arrived without quality scores, meaning filtering differed. Using immunoSEQ multiplex PCR, the repertoire was profiled, and TCRdb retains in-frame clones only, with some absent. For V, J and clone size, that table is used; D and trimming come from the DNA. The sample shows roughly 1 million clones, about 80% of them seen only once. This CDR3 is built from 15 residues. CDR1 and CDR2 from the germline V gene are SGHTA and FQGTGA. The V and J ends lost 5 bases and 5 bases, in that order; junction bases with no gene match: 8. Notes on this clone: No antigen is known for it.

The study's findings and limits: A handful of donors shared roughly 5% of their naive CD4 clonotypes. The study found lower generation probabilities in non-shared clonotypes than in those shared by all four donors.

Specimen: memory CD4+ T cells from PBMCs. Stated subset: CD45RA-negative fraction. The sequence derives from a man between 18 and 35 years old in good health. Some clones in this sample may be carry-over from other donors' samples. The rearrangement uses TRBV7-3 and TRBJ2-5, with TRBD2 matching 10 bases. CDR3 in amino acids: CASSPSGSREETQYF. The DNA of the CDR3 is TGTGCCAGCAGCCCTAGCGGGAGTAGGGAGGAGACCCAGTACTTC.